This T cell receptor (beta chain) came from a study of blood T cell repertoires in COVID-19. Looking at the study overall: Samples came from the United States, Italy and Spain, spanning acute and convalescent COVID-19.

The table came from immunoSEQ multiplex PCR; TCRdb's copy has only in-frame clones and leaves some out. The table includes 150,000 to 190,000 clones, around 80% detected once. This CDR3 has 16 residues. The J segment lost 6 bases and the V segment lost 1 base, leaving 7 bases of the junction unmatched. The germline gives CDR1 LGHNA, CDR2 YSLEER. The sequenced material came from peripheral blood. The TCR comes from a woman aged 50 to 65 with acute or convalescent COVID-19. The chain has TRBV4-3 and TRBJ2-3; TRBD2 matches at 10 bases. CDR3: CASSQALAGGRDTQYF. The CDR3 coding sequence is TGCGCCAGCAGCCAAGCGTTAGCGGGGGGCAGGGATACGCAGTATTTT.